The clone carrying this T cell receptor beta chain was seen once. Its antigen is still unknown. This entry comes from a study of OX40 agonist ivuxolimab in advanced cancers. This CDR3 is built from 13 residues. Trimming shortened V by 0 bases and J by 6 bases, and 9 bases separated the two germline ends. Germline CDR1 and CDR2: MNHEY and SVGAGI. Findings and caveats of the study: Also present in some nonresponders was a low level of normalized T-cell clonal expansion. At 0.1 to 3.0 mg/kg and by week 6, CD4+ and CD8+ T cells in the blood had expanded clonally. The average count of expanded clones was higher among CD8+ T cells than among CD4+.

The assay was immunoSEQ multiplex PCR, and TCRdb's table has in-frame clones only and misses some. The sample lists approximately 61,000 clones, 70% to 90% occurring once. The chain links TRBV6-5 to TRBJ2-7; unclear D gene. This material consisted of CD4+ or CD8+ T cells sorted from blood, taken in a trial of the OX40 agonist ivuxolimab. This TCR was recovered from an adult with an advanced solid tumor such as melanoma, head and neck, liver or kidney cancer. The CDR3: CASSYSPSIEQYF. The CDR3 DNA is TGTGCCAGCAGTTACTCCCCGTCGATCGAGCAGTACTTC.